This TCR beta chain was profiled in a study of blood T cell repertoires in COVID-19 (dated by TCRdb to about 2020). Looking at the study overall: Samples covering the acute and convalescent phases of COVID-19 were provided by collaborators in the United States, Italy and Spain. Subjects who had been exposed to COVID-19, were actively infected with it, or had recovered from it provided the deeply sampled blood TCRbeta repertoires that made up the dataset. Where available, HLA class I and class II types were taken from metadata supplied by the sample provider and were not determined by assay-based typing. The repertoires were made available in a free public database intended to serve as a resource for research on the immune response to SARS-CoV-2. Samples were obtained from the ongoing ImmuneRACE study (first 160 participants) and from over a thousand subjects provided by 6 global collaborators. The prospective study material was composed of cDNA or gDNA derived from T cells, B-cell-depleted T cells, or PBMCs. The sample metadata nearly always contained a de-identified subject ID, COVID-19 status, age in years and sex. What the authors observed across the whole study: How much clinical and demographic metadata was included differed by source and by participant, and the metadata was provided uncurated.

Concerning this clone itself: Its antigen is still unknown. Per-nucleotide qualities are absent, and no much larger clonotype sits a single base away.

V sheds 2 bases and J sheds 6 bases, leaving 8 bases between their ends. CDR1 and CDR2 were assigned from the germline V gene as MRHNA and SNTAGT. The CDR3 contains 13 residues, cysteine and phenylalanine counted. Only the CDR3 DNA stays, 39 bases, in frame from base 1. The immunoSEQ Assay, a bias-controlled multiplex PCR, was used to amplify TCRbeta CDR3 regions from genomic DNA. The study's processing was this. Within the assay, amplification of reference gene primers was used to estimate how many nucleated cells each sample contained. Sequence reads were collapsed and filtered to measure the absolute abundance of every unique TCRbeta CDR3 rearrangement. For each sample, productive Simpson clonality was calculated as the square root of Simpson's diversity index over productive rearrangements. The clones in this table, taken by TCRdb from immuneACCESS, are in-frame only. Not every clone is retained; where verified, under half of the shortfall comes from an unresolved V gene, and the cause of the rest is unknown. V and J calls and clone size are copied from that table; D and trimming were computed from the DNA. Here the sample has over 140,000 clones; around 79% occur a single time. The ten top clones hold under 3% of the sample.

Enrolling through a virtual design, the prospective study's participants ranged in age from roughly 18 to 95 years and lived across approximately 25 United States geographic areas. In the prospective study, cohorts were assigned on the basis of participant-reported clinical history obtained from a screening survey and a study questionnaire. Recovered participants in ImmuneRACE Cohort 3 were defined by two consecutive negative NP/OP PCR tests, clearance by a healthcare professional, or resolution of symptoms. In the prospective study, mobile phlebotomists collected whole blood, serum and a nasopharyngeal or oropharyngeal swab from each participant. Participants in the prospective study had the option to provide additional blood draws and questionnaires over an approximately 2-month period. Prospective study blood samples were shipped either frozen or at room temperature before DNA extraction.

The sequenced material came from PBMCs or T cells enriched from blood (not recorded which). The sequence came from a woman aged 50 to 60 who had recovered from COVID-19. This receptor chain uses TRBV6-4 and TRBJ2-1, with TRBD2 tentatively as D gene (5 bases match). The nucleotide sequence is TGTGCCAGCAGTGACGAGGGCGGCAATGAGCAGTTCTTC. Translated, it gives CASSDEGGNEQFF.